This TCR beta chain was documented in a study of blood T cell repertoires in COVID-19. Looking at the study overall: Specimens from acute and convalescent COVID-19 originated in the United States, Italy and Spain. T cells, B-cell-depleted T cells, or PBMCs supplied cDNA or gDNA.

Original data processing: Nucleated cell number was recorded as an estimate derived from reference gene primer amplification. The repertoire was sequenced with immunoSEQ multiplex PCR; TCRdb's copy has only in-frame clones and lacks some. V and J calls and clone size are those listed in that table; D and trimming were worked out from the DNA. The table records 30,000 to 45,000 clones, about 88% of them present only once. The ends were cut back, 1 base at V and 2 bases at J, with 6 bases in the middle. The CDR3 is 12 amino acids. Germline lookup yields CDR1 SQVTM and CDR2 ANQGSEA. V is TRBV29-1 and J is TRBJ2-7; D gene unclear. The sample comprised peripheral blood. The TCR was taken from a man aged 65 to 79 with active COVID-19. Here the CDR3 reads CSVEAGAYEQYF. The CDR3 coding sequence is TGCAGCGTTGAAGCCGGAGCCTACGAGCAGTACTTC.